This T cell receptor (beta chain) was observed in a study of blood T cell repertoires in COVID-19. Across the study: Sites across the United States, Italy and Spain contributed samples from acute and convalescent COVID-19.

V shed 2 bases and J shed 1 base, with 14 bases lying between them. The CDR3 is 16 amino acids. Germline V gene data show CDR1 as MNHNY and CDR2 as SVGAGI (reference sequence). Data came from immunoSEQ multiplex PCR; TCRdb stores just in-frame clones and leaves some out. The sample consists of fewer than 150,000 clones, approximately 80% of them appearing once. The chain combines TRBV6-6 with TRBJ1-1, with D perhaps matching TRBD1 (6 bases). The specimen was peripheral blood. The clonotype comes from a human donor in a cohort sampled during active COVID-19. The CDR3 is CASSYGLTGRNTEAFF. In nucleotides, the CDR3 is TGTGCCAGCAGTTACGGCCTTACAGGGAGGAACACTGAAGCTTTCTTT.